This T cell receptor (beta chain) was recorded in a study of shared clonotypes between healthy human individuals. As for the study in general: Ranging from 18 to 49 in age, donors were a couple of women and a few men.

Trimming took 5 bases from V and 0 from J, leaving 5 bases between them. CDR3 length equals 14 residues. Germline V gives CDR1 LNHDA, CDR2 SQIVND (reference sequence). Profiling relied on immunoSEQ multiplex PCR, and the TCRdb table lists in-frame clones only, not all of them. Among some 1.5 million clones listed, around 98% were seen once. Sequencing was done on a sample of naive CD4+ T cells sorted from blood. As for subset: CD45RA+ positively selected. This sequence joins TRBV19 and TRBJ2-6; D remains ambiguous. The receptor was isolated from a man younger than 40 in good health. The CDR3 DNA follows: TGTGCCAGTAGTGCAGCCTCTGGGGCCAACGTCCTGACTTTC. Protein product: CASSAASGANVLTF.